The TCR beta chain described here comes from a study of blood T cell repertoires in COVID-19. In the study overall: Italy, Spain and the United States were the sources of the convalescent and acute COVID-19 samples. In each case, the material was cDNA or gDNA derived from T cells, B-cell-depleted T cells, or PBMCs.

Per the original methods: Amplified reference gene primers provided the basis for estimating nucleated cell counts. Using immunoSEQ multiplex PCR, the repertoire was profiled, and TCRdb retains in-frame clones only, with some absent. From that table come the V and J calls and clone size; the DNA was used to work out D and trimming. There are over 300,000 clones in the sample; around 89% occur only once, and 5% to 7% lies in the top ten. Trimming at V came to 5 bases and at J to 0 bases, leaving 11 bases not matched to a gene. CDR3 size: 17 residues. The germline V gene has CDR1 GTSNPN and CDR2 SVGIG (reference sequence).

The rearrangement links TRBV30 to TRBJ2-5, with 11 positions matching TRBD2. Sequences were obtained from peripheral blood. The sequence came from a young man who had recovered from COVID-19. The CDR3 loop reads CAWSGTSGPSNQETQYF. The CDR3 DNA reads TGTGCCTGGTCCGGGACTAGCGGCCCATCGAACCAAGAGACCCAGTACTTC.